The 20 T cell receptor beta chains listed next were all sequenced from one sample in a study of cytomegalovirus exposure and HLA in healthy donors. 13 Jbeta primers and 60 Vbeta primers were used for the PCR. Sequencing used immunoSEQ multiplex PCR; TCRdb keeps in-frame clones, though not all of them. In the table there are 150,000 to 200,000 clones, 80% of which are singletons. What was sequenced was PBMCs. The receptors shown here come from a man aged 25-45 years in good health and CMV-seropositive.

The chain has TRBV4-1 and TRBJ2-1; 11 bases are a match to TRBD1. CDR1 and CDR2 (germline): MGHRA, YSYEKL. CDR3 length: 16 amino acids. The ends lost 4 bases at V and 8 bases at J; junction bases unmatched: 10. The CDR3 bases are TGCGCCAGCAGCCGCCGCGGGACAGGGGGTGTCGATGAGCAGTTCTTC. Translating it yields CASSRRGTGGVDEQFF.

The chain employs TRBV6-1 and TRBJ2-3; 8 nucleotides agree with TRBD1. This CDR3 has 15 amino acids. The germline V gene encodes CDR1 MNHNS and CDR2 SASEGT. V shed 6 bases, J shed 4 bases, and the junction held 9 bases outside the gene matches. The CDR3 protein is CASSFGTGSADTQYF. The CDR3 DNA reads as TGTGCCAGCAGCTTCGGGACAGGCTCCGCAGATACGCAGTATTTT.

This clone was counted a few times. The V and J genes are TRBV18 and TRBJ2-7; a possible D gene is TRBD2 (5 bases). V was trimmed by 3 bases and J by 3 bases, leaving 6 bases between them. The V gene's germline CDR1 is KGHSH and CDR2 LQKENI. The CDR3 totals 12 residues. Here the CDR3 reads CASSPEGYEQYF. Here the CDR3 DNA reads TGTGCCAGCTCACCCGAGGGCTACGAGCAGTACTTC.

V and J are TRBV28 and TRBJ2-5, with D perhaps TRBD1 (5 bases). Germline CDR1 reads MDHEN; CDR2 reads SYDVKM. This CDR3 is 15 amino acids long. V shed 5 bases and J shed 0 bases, with 13 bases lying between them. The CDR3 region has the DNA TGTGCCAGCAGTCCGTACTCAGGGTACCAAGAGACCCAGTACTTC. Its protein product is CASSPYSGYQETQYF.

The rearrangement joins TRBV29-1 to TRBJ2-5; 7 nucleotides agree with TRBD1. The J call is in doubt because the DNA end fits TRBJ2-7 better. Germline loops: CDR1 SQVTM, CDR2 ANQGSEA. The CDR3 extends over 15 amino acids. The CDR3 nucleotides are TGCAGCGTTGAAGAACAGGGGCGAAGCTCCTACGAGCAGTACTTC. Amino acids: CSVEEQGRSSYEQYF.

V usage is TRBV7-7 and J usage is TRBJ2-5; TRBD2 is a possible D gene (6 bases). From germline, CDR1 is SSHAT and CDR2 FNYEAQ (reference sequence). The length of the CDR3 is 12 residues. The ends were cut back, 4 bases at V and 5 bases at J, with 8 bases in the middle. CDR3 nucleotide sequence: TGTGCCAGCAGCTCGGAGGGGGAGACCCAGTACTTC. This encodes CASSSEGETQYF.

The table lists this clone with a few counts. The V call is TRBV4-3, the J call TRBJ2-7, with D tentatively TRBD1 (5 bases). V lost 0 bases, J lost 0 bases, and 15 bases lay in between. Germline CDR1 reads LGHNA; CDR2 reads YSLEER. The CDR3 sequence is 17 residues long. CDR3 protein: CASSQDWMQGFSYEQYF. The CDR3 nucleotides read TGCGCCAGCAGCCAAGATTGGATGCAGGGTTTCTCCTACGAGCAGTACTTC.

V gene TRBV6-1 combines with J gene TRBJ2-7; D possibly corresponds to TRBD1 (6 bases). This CDR3 region has 14 residues. V lost 8 bases, J lost 0 bases, and 14 bases lay in between. Germline CDR1 reads MNHNS; CDR2 reads SASEGT. CDR3 bases: TGTGCCAGCGTGGTGGGGACAAACTCCTACGAGCAGTACTTC. Protein product: CASVVGTNSYEQYF.

J is TRBJ1-6 and V is TRBV7-9; 7 bases align to TRBD1. The CDR3 is 13 residues long. V shed 5 bases and J 12 bases; nucleotides not matched to a gene: 7. The germline CDR1 and CDR2 sequences are SEHNR and FQNEAQ (reference sequence). CDR3 amino acids: CASSPSQGGPLHF. As DNA, the CDR3 is TGTGCCAGCAGCCCTAGCCAGGGGGGACCCCTCCACTTT. The whole variable domain, remainder taken from reference TRBV7-9 and TRBJ1-6, is DTGVSQNPRHKITKRGQNVTFRCDPISEHNRLYWYRQTLGQGPEFLTYFQNEAQLEKSRLLSDRFSAERPKGSFSTLEIQRTEQGDSAMYLCASSPSQGGPLHFGNGTRLTVT.

The chain couples TRBV4-2 to TRBJ2-7; TRBD2 aligns across 13 bases. The J segment lost 6 bases and the V segment lost 1 base, leaving 3 bases of the junction unmatched. There are 15 residues in the CDR3. Germline-derived CDR1 and CDR2 are LGHNA and YNFKEQ. DNA of the CDR3: TGTGCCAGCAGCCAAGGGGGACTAGCGGGAACCGAGCAGTACTTC. It codes for CASSQGGLAGTEQYF.

This clone has more than one count but fewer than ten. DNA of the CDR3: TGTGCCAGCAGTATACTAGCGGAGCTCACAGATACGCAGTATTTT. Translated: CASSILAELTDTQYF. The V and J genes are TRBV28 and TRBJ2-3; the match to TRBD2 covers 8 bases. V was clipped by 5 bases and J by 2 bases; unmatched bases: 6. Germline V gives CDR1 MDHEN, CDR2 SYDVKM. The length of the CDR3 is 15 residues.

V is TRBV7-2 and J is TRBJ1-4; a possible D gene is TRBD1 (5 bases). Germline CDR1 SGHTA, CDR2 FQGNSA. The CDR3 loop spans 13 amino acids. V was shortened by 6 bases and J by 7 bases, with 12 bases between the two germline ends. The CDR3 sequence: CASRGGVGEKLFF. For the CDR3, the DNA is TGTGCCAGCAGAGGAGGGGTCGGTGAAAAACTGTTTTTT.

This clone was seen a handful of times. V gene TRBV7-2 combines with J gene TRBJ2-3, with D perhaps TRBD2 (5 bases). The CDR3 totals 14 residues. Germline CDR1 is SGHTA and CDR2 is FQGNSA. The V end lost 0 bases, the J end lost 6 bases, and 10 bases lay between the germline ends. DNA for the CDR3: TGTGCCAGCAGCTTAGCGCTAGCAAAGGATACGCAGTATTTT. It translates to CASSLALAKDTQYF.

The chain combines TRBV19 with TRBJ2-7; possible D gene TRBD1, 6 bases. From germline, CDR1 is LNHDA and CDR2 SQIVND (reference sequence). Trimming removed 7 bases from V and 5 bases from J, with 18 bases in between. The CDR3 spans 14 residues. The CDR3 protein is CASTPRGGRNEQYF. CDR3 DNA sequence: TGTGCCAGTACCCCGCGAGGGGGTCGAAACGAGCAGTACTTC.

This chain joins TRBV7-9 and TRBJ2-3; 7 positions agree with TRBD1. The CDR3 loop spans 17 amino acids. CDR1 is SEHNR and CDR2 is FQNEAQ in the germline V gene (reference sequence). Trimming removed 3 bases from V and 3 bases from J; junction bases left unmatched: 12. CDR3 bases: TGTGCCAGCAGCTTGGAACAGGGGCTCATCGCAACAGATACGCAGTATTTT. Translation: CASSLEQGLIATDTQYF.

This clone showed up just once. This chain joins TRBV7-9 and TRBJ1-4; TRBD1 matches 10 bases. The trim removed 0 bases at V and 8 bases at J, leaving 3 bases unmatched. The CDR3 is 15 amino acids. CDR1 and CDR2 (germline): SEHNR, FQNEAQ (reference sequence). The CDR3 sequence is CASSLAGTGDEKLFF. CDR3 nucleotide sequence: TGTGCCAGCAGCTTAGCCGGGACAGGGGACGAAAAACTGTTTTTT.

CDR3: CASSTGGVNYGYTF. DNA of the CDR3: TGTGCCAGCAGCACAGGGGGGGTCAACTATGGCTACACCTTC. This chain links TRBV27 with TRBJ1-2, with 8 bases that match TRBD1. The CDR3 is made up of 14 amino acids. Germline V gene data show CDR1 as MNHEY and CDR2 as SMNVEV (reference sequence). Trimming at V came to 6 bases and at J to 2 bases, leaving 5 bases not matched to a gene.

The chain recombines TRBV4-1 with TRBJ2-5; TRBD2 agrees at 12 bases. Germline CDR1 and CDR2: MGHRA and YSYEKL. J gave up 0 bases and V 2 bases, and 7 bases lay outside the gene matches. CDR3 size: 18 residues. The CDR3 DNA reads as TGCGCCAGCAGCCAAACACCTCGGACTAGCGGGAACCAAGAGACCCAGTACTTC. As protein: CASSQTPRTSGNQETQYF.

V is TRBV25-1 and J is TRBJ2-7, with 7 bases that match TRBD1. Per germline, CDR1 MGHDK and CDR2 SYGVNS. The CDR3 loop spans 14 amino acids. After removal of 1 base from V and 0 bases from J, the junction contained 0 bases not matched to a gene. In DNA, the CDR3 is TGTGCCAGCAGTGAATGGGACAGCTCCTACGAGCAGTACTTC. Residues: CASSEWDSSYEQYF.

The chain employs TRBV19 and TRBJ1-5, with D tentatively TRBD1 (5 bases). The CDR3 consists of 21 residues. Germline CDR1 reads LNHDA; CDR2 reads SQIVND (reference sequence). The ends were cut back, 3 bases at V and 0 bases at J, with 27 bases in the middle. Written as DNA, the CDR3 is TGTGCCAGTAGTATGGGACCGTGGGGACGTGCTCGGGGGTATAGCAATCAGCCCCAGCATTTT. Its protein is CASSMGPWGRARGYSNQPQHF.